One TCR beta chain is described in this entry. The table came from immunoSEQ multiplex PCR; TCRdb's copy has only in-frame clones and leaves some out. The sample yields under 60,000 clones, roughly 94% seen once. This sample was taken from a study of T cell changes during pregnancy in multiple sclerosis. Germline values: CDR1 MDHEN, CDR2 SYDVKM. The CDR3 is 12 residues long. V dropped 8 bases and J dropped 5 bases, with 12 bases sitting between them. The V call is TRBV28, the J call TRBJ1-2, with D perhaps matching TRBD1 (5 bases). The sequences come from CD4+ T cells from peripheral blood mononuclear cells, collected in the third trimester of pregnancy. This TCR was sampled from a female donor with multiple sclerosis, enrolled in a pregnancy study. The CDR3, as DNA: TGTGCCAGCGGGGCGGCAGGGTATGGCTACACCTTC. The encoded protein is CASGAAGYGYTF.